The rows below give T cell receptor beta chains drawn from one sample of a study of blood T cells in healthy people across ages. TCRdb used MiXCR to reprocess the 5' RACE reads, holding one entry per CDR3 protein. The table lists 450,000 to 700,000 distinct CDR3 sequences, 27% of them singletons. Source material: blood. These receptor sequences come from a woman in her 70s in good health. Each CDR3 is given with its conserved first and last residue. Fields, in order: D gene, V gene, clone size, J gene, CDR3 DNA, CDR3 protein. The D gene is left open where the match is weak. Rows give clone size only sometimes, using once, few, many, or a class for an expanded clone.

.	TRBV25-1	few	TRBJ2-7	TGTGCCAGCAGTGAATCCAGTTTCCACGAGCAGTACTTC	CASSESSFHEQYF
.	TRBV4-1	.	TRBJ1-2	TGCGCCAGCAGCCAAGAACCGAACAGGGTAGGCTACACCTTC	CASSQEPNRVGYTF
.	TRBV6-2/TRBV6-3	few	TRBJ2-7	TGTGCCAGCAGTTCGGGCTGGGCCGTTCGACTCGAGCAGTACTTC	CASSSGWAVRLEQYF
.	TRBV20-1	.	TRBJ2-7	TGCAGTGCTAGGAGCAGCCTTACGCGGACCTCCTACGAGCAGTACTTC	CSARSSLTRTSYEQYF
.	TRBV12-3/TRBV12-4	.	TRBJ2-1	TGTGCCAGCAGGCGACAGGAGACGACCTACAATGAGCAGTTCTTC	CASRRQETTYNEQFF
.	TRBV4-3	.	TRBJ1-4	TGCGCCAGCAGCCAAGATTGGAGGGGGAGTGGTGAAAAACTGTTTTTT	CASSQDWRGSGEKLFF
.	TRBV20-1	.	TRBJ1-1	TGCAGTGCTAGAGATTACAGGGAAACTGAAGCTTTCTTT	CSARDYRETEAFF
TRBD2	TRBV4-1	few	TRBJ2-5	TGCGCCAGCAGCGAGGGACTAGCGGGGCGCCGCGGGAAGACCCAGTACTTC	CASSEGLAGRRGKTQYF
.	TRBV4-3	.	TRBJ2-5	TGCGCCAGCAGCCAAGACGTGGATCGGGAGACCCAGTACTTC	CASSQDVDRETQYF
.	TRBV12-2	few	TRBJ1-4	TGTGCAAGTCGCTTGGGACCTCGAGAGGAAAAACTGTTTTTT	CASRLGPREEKLFF
.	TRBV7-2	many	TRBJ1-1	TGTGCCAGCAGCTTAGGATTTGGTACTGAAGCTTTCTTT	CASSLGFGTEAFF
.	TRBV7-2	few	TRBJ2-2	TGTGCCAGCAGCTCCCGGACAGTCGCGAACACCGGGGAGCTGTTTTTT	CASSSRTVANTGELFF
TRBD2	TRBV7-9	.	TRBJ2-1	TGTGCCAGCAGCTTAGCGGCGGGGGGTGAGCAGTTCTTC	CASSLAAGGEQFF
.	TRBV5-6	few	TRBJ2-7	TGTGCCAGCAGGGGTGAGGGACCCCGCTCCTACGAGCAGTACTTC	CASRGEGPRSYEQYF
TRBD1	TRBV10-3	.	TRBJ2-7	TGTGCCATCCGATTGGGACAGGAGTTCTACGAGCAGTACTTC	CAIRLGQEFYEQYF
TRBD1	TRBV6-6	few	TRBJ2-2	TGTGCCAGCAGAAACAGGGGGCGGAACACCGGGGAGCTGTTTTTT	CASRNRGRNTGELFF
TRBD2	TRBV19	.	TRBJ2-1	TGTGCCAGTAGGAGCGGGGGAAGCTACAATGAGCAGTTCTTC	CASRSGGSYNEQFF
TRBD1	TRBV2	many	TRBJ2-2	TGTGCCAGCAGTAGGACAGGGGCCGGGGAGCTGTTTTTT	CASSRTGAGELFF
.	TRBV2	few	TRBJ2-5	TGCGCCAGCGCGGAGATCCAAGAGACCCAGTACTTC	CASAEIQETQYF
.	TRBV20-1	.	TRBJ1-3	TGCAGTGCTGCGGATAAGATAAGCTCTGGAAACACCATATATTTT	CSAADKISSGNTIYF
.	TRBV14	.	TRBJ1-3	TGTGCCAGCAGCCAAGTTGGGATTAGGCGGGTCTCTGGAAACACCATATATTTT	CASSQVGIRRVSGNTIYF
TRBD2	TRBV29-1	.	TRBJ2-5	TGCAGCGCCCTTGCTAGCGGGGGTGGGGAGACCCAGTACTTC	CSALASGGGETQYF
.	TRBV29-1	few	TRBJ1-1	TGCAGCGTTGACCGAGGGCTTGAAGCTTTCTTT	CSVDRGLEAFF
.	TRBV6-1	.	TRBJ1-5	TGTGCCAGCATCTACGGGGTAAAGTCAAATCAGCCCCAGCATTTT	CASIYGVKSNQPQHF
TRBD2	TRBV27	.	TRBJ2-7	TGTGCCAGCAGTTTATCTAGCGGGGGGGCCGGAGAGCAGTACTTC	CASSLSSGGAGEQYF
TRBD1	TRBV4-3	few	TRBJ1-4	TGCGCCAGCAGCCAAGATCGGCTTGGGACAGGAACGTTTAGGGAAAAACTGTTTTTT	CASSQDRLGTGTFREKLFF
.	TRBV6-6	.	TRBJ1-5	TGTGCCAGCAGTTACGGGACAACTACTCAGCCCCAGCATTTT	CASSYGTTTQPQHF
TRBD1	TRBV3-1	many	TRBJ2-7	TGTGCCAGCAGCCAATACTCGGGACAGGGCAACGAGCAGTACTTC	CASSQYSGQGNEQYF
.	TRBV10-3	.	TRBJ2-2	TGTGCCATCAGCGAAACACAGGGAGGCGGGGAGCTGTTTTTT	CAISETQGGGELFF
TRBD2	TRBV5-1	few	TRBJ2-2	TGCGCCAGCCAGCGGGACCACACCGGGGAGCTGTTTTTT	CASQRDHTGELFF
TRBD2	TRBV9	.	TRBJ2-2	TGTGCCAGCAGCGTAAGACTAGCGGACGGGGAGCTGTTTTTT	CASSVRLADGELFF
.	TRBV21-1	few	TRBJ2-6	TGTGCCAGCAGCAAAGACCGCAGGGTAATTGGGGCCAACGTCCTGACTTTC	CASSKDRRVIGANVLTF
.	TRBV29-1	.	TRBJ1-2	TGCAGCGTTTTTGACAGCTATGGCTACACCTTC	CSVFDSYGYTF
.	TRBV20-1	.	TRBJ1-5	TGCAGTGCTAGTACGGATTATAGCAATCAGCCCCAGCATTTT	CSASTDYSNQPQHF
.	TRBV18	.	TRBJ2-5	TGTGCCAGCTCACCACCGGGACGGAGGGAGGAGACCCAGTACTTC	CASSPPGRREETQYF
.	TRBV2	few	TRBJ1-1	TGTGCCAGCAGTCGGGAGGCGACTGAAGCTTTCTTT	CASSREATEAFF
.	TRBV5-6	.	TRBJ1-1	TGTGCCAGCAGCTTTCGGCGGTACACTGAAGCTTTCTTT	CASSFRRYTEAFF
TRBD2	TRBV6-1	.	TRBJ2-1	TGTGCCAGCAGTGACCAGCGGGGGGTCTACAATGAGCAGTTCTTC	CASSDQRGVYNEQFF
.	TRBV25-1	few	TRBJ1-1	TGTGCCAGCAGTGAACCCAGGGGCGACACTGAAGCTTTCTTT	CASSEPRGDTEAFF
TRBD1	TRBV7-2	few	TRBJ1-2	TGTGCCGTCCGGGGGACAGGAGTAAACTATGGCTACACCTTC	CAVRGTGVNYGYTF
.	TRBV10-3	.	TRBJ1-2	TGTGCCATCAGTGAGTCTAATGGCTACACCTTC	CAISESNGYTF
TRBD2	TRBV5-1	.	TRBJ2-5	TGCGCCAGCAGCTCCGTCGGACTAGCTGGAGAGACCCAGTACTTC	CASSSVGLAGETQYF
.	TRBV12-3/TRBV12-4	.	TRBJ2-6	TGTGCCAGCAGTTTATCCTTCGGGGGGGCCAACGTCCTGACTTTC	CASSLSFGGANVLTF
.	TRBV6-1	.	TRBJ2-3	TGTGCCAGCAGTGAAGGAGTGGGTGCAGATACGCAGTATTTT	CASSEGVGADTQYF